Listed below are T cell receptor beta chains from one sample, sequenced in a study of T cells in Graves' hyperthyroidism and ophthalmopathy. TCRdb recomputed calls from the multiplex PCR reads with MiXCR, one row per CDR3 protein. The repertoire consists of 450,000 to 600,000 distinct CDR3 sequences, with just under 20% occurring once and the leading ten covering about half. Sequencing was performed on blood. The receptors were gathered from a middle-aged man with Graves' ophthalmopathy. Both conserved end residues are part of each CDR3. D genes are given only for firm matches. Clone sizes are given selectively: once, few, many, or a class where the clone is expanded.

j_gene: TRBJ2-7; abundance: -; d_gene: TRBD2; v_gene: TRBV9; CDR3aa: CASSLGLATTYEQYF; CDR3nt: TGTGCCAGCAGCCTCGGACTAGCGACCACCTACGAGCAGTACTTC
j_gene: TRBJ2-2; abundance: -; d_gene: -; v_gene: TRBV5-1; CDR3aa: CASSFSGGFTYTGELFF; CDR3nt: TGCGCCAGCAGCTTTTCCGGTGGGTTTACCTACACCGGGGAGCTGTTTTTT
j_gene: TRBJ2-4; abundance: -; d_gene: TRBD2; v_gene: TRBV6-2/TRBV6-3; CDR3aa: CASSSPGGGVQYF; CDR3nt: TGTGCCAGCAGCTCCCCGGGGGGGGGTGTTCAGTACTTC
j_gene: TRBJ1-2; abundance: few; d_gene: TRBD1; v_gene: TRBV19; CDR3aa: CASSMGPTGQGYGYTF; CDR3nt: TGTGCCAGTAGTATGGGACCAACGGGACAGGGCTATGGCTACACCTTC
j_gene: TRBJ2-3; abundance: -; d_gene: -; v_gene: TRBV15; CDR3aa: CATSRDLLGTQYF; CDR3nt: TGTGCCACCAGCAGAGATCTCCTAGGAACGCAGTATTTT
j_gene: TRBJ2-3; abundance: -; d_gene: -; v_gene: TRBV6-1; CDR3aa: CASSRPGTDTQYF; CDR3nt: TGTGCCAGCAGCAGACCTGGCACAGATACGCAGTATTTT
j_gene: TRBJ1-2; abundance: many; d_gene: TRBD1; v_gene: TRBV6-5; CDR3aa: CASSYSALGDRGHGYTF; CDR3nt: TGTGCCAGCAGTTACTCCGCCTTGGGGGACAGGGGGCATGGCTACACCTTC
j_gene: TRBJ1-1; abundance: -; d_gene: -; v_gene: TRBV6-1; CDR3aa: CASRFTGMNTEAFF; CDR3nt: TGTGCCAGCAGGTTCACAGGGATGAACACTGAAGCTTTCTTT
j_gene: TRBJ1-1; abundance: many; d_gene: TRBD1; v_gene: TRBV5-1; CDR3aa: CASSPFDRAAEAFF; CDR3nt: TGCGCCAGCAGCCCATTTGACAGGGCTGCTGAAGCTTTCTTT
j_gene: TRBJ2-3; abundance: many; d_gene: TRBD2; v_gene: TRBV12-3/TRBV12-4; CDR3aa: CASSFSGGGTDTQYF; CDR3nt: TGTGCCAGCAGTTTTAGCGGGGGGGGGACAGATACGCAGTATTTT
j_gene: TRBJ2-2; abundance: many; d_gene: TRBD1; v_gene: TRBV20-1; CDR3aa: CSAKPGQGNTGELFF; CDR3nt: TGCAGTGCAAAGCCGGGACAGGGGAACACCGGGGAGCTGTTTTTT
j_gene: TRBJ2-2; abundance: few; d_gene: TRBD2; v_gene: TRBV5-4; CDR3aa: CASRGGGTNTGELFF; CDR3nt: TGTGCCAGCAGGGGGGGGGGGACGAACACCGGGGAGCTGTTTTTT
j_gene: TRBJ1-2; abundance: -; d_gene: TRBD1; v_gene: TRBV10-3; CDR3aa: CAISVEGQGMNGYTF; CDR3nt: TGTGCCATCAGTGTAGAAGGACAGGGGATGAATGGCTACACCTTC
j_gene: TRBJ2-5; abundance: few; d_gene: -; v_gene: TRBV7-8; CDR3aa: CASSLNRMVETQYF; CDR3nt: TGTGCCAGCAGCTTAAACAGGATGGTTGAGACCCAGTACTTC
j_gene: TRBJ1-2; abundance: -; d_gene: TRBD1; v_gene: TRBV20-1; CDR3aa: CSARGQGTSGYTF; CDR3nt: TGCAGTGCGAGGGGACAGGGTACGTCCGGCTACACCTTC
j_gene: TRBJ2-2; abundance: few; d_gene: -; v_gene: TRBV6-1; CDR3aa: CASRSAPRGNGELFF; CDR3nt: TGTGCCAGCAGGTCGGCCCCAAGGGGAAACGGGGAGCTGTTTTTT
j_gene: TRBJ1-1; abundance: many; d_gene: -; v_gene: TRBV20-1; CDR3aa: CSARTLGMNTEAFF; CDR3nt: TGCAGTGCTAGAACTTTGGGGATGAACACTGAAGCTTTCTTT
j_gene: TRBJ1-1; abundance: many; d_gene: -; v_gene: TRBV3-1; CDR3aa: CASSLGTASNTEAFF; CDR3nt: TGTGCCAGCAGTCTTGGGACCGCTTCGAACACTGAAGCTTTCTTT
j_gene: TRBJ2-1; abundance: -; d_gene: -; v_gene: TRBV11-2; CDR3aa: CASSPRSGNSYNEQFF; CDR3nt: TGTGCCAGCAGCCCAAGATCCGGGAACTCCTACAATGAGCAGTTCTTC
j_gene: TRBJ2-4; abundance: many; d_gene: TRBD2; v_gene: TRBV28; CDR3aa: CASTLAGPRNIQYF; CDR3nt: TGTGCCAGTACTCTAGCGGGACCCCGAAACATTCAGTACTTC
j_gene: TRBJ2-1; abundance: many; d_gene: -; v_gene: TRBV3-1; CDR3aa: CASSQVVAEQFF; CDR3nt: TGTGCCAGCAGCCAAGTAGTAGCTGAGCAGTTCTTC
j_gene: TRBJ2-3; abundance: many; d_gene: -; v_gene: TRBV7-9; CDR3aa: CASGIADQRGDTQYF; CDR3nt: TGTGCCAGCGGAATAGCGGACCAAAGGGGAGATACGCAGTATTTT
j_gene: TRBJ2-5; abundance: few; d_gene: -; v_gene: TRBV19; CDR3aa: CASSIMGLETQYF; CDR3nt: TGTGCCAGTAGTATAATGGGGTTGGAGACCCAGTACTTC
j_gene: TRBJ2-6; abundance: few; d_gene: -; v_gene: TRBV19; CDR3aa: CASTPATGTWANVLTF; CDR3nt: TGTGCCAGTACCCCCGCGACCGGGACGTGGGCCAACGTCCTGACTTTC
j_gene: TRBJ2-1; abundance: -; d_gene: TRBD1; v_gene: TRBV29-1; CDR3aa: CSVEIQGADEQFF; CDR3nt: TGCAGCGTGGAAATACAGGGGGCCGATGAGCAGTTCTTC
j_gene: TRBJ1-1; abundance: many; d_gene: -; v_gene: TRBV6-1; CDR3aa: CASSSTSGPSNTEAFF; CDR3nt: TGTGCCAGCAGTTCCACTTCCGGCCCTTCGAACACTGAAGCTTTCTTT
j_gene: TRBJ2-7; abundance: -; d_gene: -; v_gene: TRBV28; CDR3aa: CASSSPDSYEQYF; CDR3nt: TGTGCCAGCAGTTCCCCTGACTCCTACGAGCAGTACTTC
j_gene: TRBJ2-1; abundance: many; d_gene: TRBD1; v_gene: TRBV5-1; CDR3aa: CASSRGQYNEQFF; CDR3nt: TGCGCCAGCAGCCGGGGACAGTACAATGAGCAGTTCTTC
j_gene: TRBJ2-3; abundance: few; d_gene: -; v_gene: TRBV6-1; CDR3aa: CASRRQGQDTQYF; CDR3nt: TGTGCCAGCCGGCGCCAGGGACAAGATACGCAGTATTTT
j_gene: TRBJ2-3; abundance: many; d_gene: -; v_gene: TRBV7-3; CDR3aa: CASSFSEADTQYF; CDR3nt: TGTGCCAGCAGCTTCTCAGAGGCAGATACGCAGTATTTT
j_gene: TRBJ2-7; abundance: few; d_gene: TRBD2; v_gene: TRBV7-9; CDR3aa: CASSLQEGLAYEQYF; CDR3nt: TGTGCCAGCAGCTTACAGGAGGGACTAGCCTACGAGCAGTACTTC
j_gene: TRBJ2-5; abundance: many; d_gene: -; v_gene: TRBV20-1; CDR3aa: CSATPSSETQYF; CDR3nt: TGCAGTGCCACGCCTAGCAGCGAGACCCAGTACTTC
j_gene: TRBJ2-1; abundance: many; d_gene: -; v_gene: TRBV7-9; CDR3aa: CASSLTPLDIGFRNEQFF; CDR3nt: TGTGCCAGCAGCTTAACGCCGTTGGACATCGGATTTAGGAATGAGCAGTTCTTC
j_gene: TRBJ1-5; abundance: many; d_gene: TRBD1; v_gene: TRBV18; CDR3aa: CASSRGQGFNQPQHF; CDR3nt: TGTGCCAGCTCACGAGGACAGGGGTTCAATCAGCCCCAGCATTTT
j_gene: TRBJ2-1; abundance: -; d_gene: TRBD2; v_gene: TRBV20-1; CDR3aa: CSARLAGLNEQFF; CDR3nt: TGCAGTGCAAGACTAGCGGGACTGAATGAGCAGTTCTTC
j_gene: TRBJ2-1; abundance: -; d_gene: TRBD2; v_gene: TRBV28; CDR3aa: CASSSRLAGGRGEQFF; CDR3nt: TGTGCCAGCAGTTCACGACTAGCGGGGGGGCGGGGTGAGCAGTTCTTC
j_gene: TRBJ2-4; abundance: -; d_gene: -; v_gene: TRBV6-5; CDR3aa: CASSYSRGGKNIQYF; CDR3nt: TGTGCCAGCAGTTACTCCCGGGGTGGCAAAAACATTCAGTACTTC
j_gene: TRBJ1-1; abundance: -; d_gene: -; v_gene: TRBV18; CDR3aa: CASSGGEAFFTEAFF; CDR3nt: TGTGCCAGCTCCGGGGGGGAAGCTTTTTTCACTGAAGCTTTCTTT
j_gene: TRBJ2-7; abundance: -; d_gene: -; v_gene: TRBV7-3; CDR3aa: CASSSGTPAGEQYF; CDR3nt: TGTGCCAGCAGCTCCGGGACCCCGGCGGGAGAGCAGTACTTC
j_gene: TRBJ1-4; abundance: -; d_gene: -; v_gene: TRBV15; CDR3aa: CATSRSGGSDEKLFF; CDR3nt: TGTGCCACCAGCAGATCGGGGGGGAGCGATGAAAAACTGTTTTTT
j_gene: TRBJ2-3; abundance: few; d_gene: -; v_gene: TRBV11-3; CDR3aa: CASAGSTDTQYF; CDR3nt: TGTGCCAGCGCGGGAAGCACAGATACGCAGTATTTT
j_gene: TRBJ2-5; abundance: -; d_gene: -; v_gene: TRBV2; CDR3aa: CASMMDGTQYF; CDR3nt: TGTGCCAGCATGATGGATGGGACCCAGTACTTC
j_gene: TRBJ2-1; abundance: -; d_gene: -; v_gene: TRBV29-1; CDR3aa: CSPSPIGLWNEQFF; CDR3nt: TGCAGCCCCTCTCCTATCGGCCTCTGGAATGAGCAGTTCTTC
j_gene: TRBJ2-6; abundance: -; d_gene: -; v_gene: TRBV4-2; CDR3aa: CASSPGGGWQGFGANVLTF; CDR3nt: TGTGCCAGCAGCCCTGGTGGGGGGTGGCAAGGTTTTGGGGCCAACGTCCTGACTTTC
j_gene: TRBJ2-7; abundance: -; d_gene: -; v_gene: TRBV28; CDR3aa: CASSLADSHREQYF; CDR3nt: TGTGCCAGCAGTTTGGCGGACAGCCATCGAGAGCAGTACTTC
j_gene: TRBJ2-5; abundance: -; d_gene: TRBD2; v_gene: TRBV4-3; CDR3aa: CASSQVPGRAEETQYF; CDR3nt: TGCGCCAGCAGCCAAGTTCCCGGGAGGGCCGAGGAGACCCAGTACTTC
j_gene: TRBJ2-1; abundance: many; d_gene: -; v_gene: TRBV28; CDR3aa: CASSSPSRKQFF; CDR3nt: TGTGCCAGCAGTTCACCATCCAGGAAGCAGTTCTTC
j_gene: TRBJ2-7; abundance: many; d_gene: TRBD2; v_gene: TRBV11-2; CDR3aa: CASSLDGVLAGAYEQYF; CDR3nt: TGTGCCAGCAGCTTAGATGGGGTGCTAGCGGGAGCTTACGAGCAGTACTTC
j_gene: TRBJ2-5; abundance: -; d_gene: -; v_gene: TRBV20-1; CDR3aa: CSASVEGSPKETQYF; CDR3nt: TGCAGTGCTAGCGTAGAGGGTTCACCCAAAGAGACCCAGTACTTC
j_gene: TRBJ2-7; abundance: -; d_gene: -; v_gene: TRBV4-2; CDR3aa: CASSQAPGGEKQYF; CDR3nt: TGTGCCAGCAGCCAAGCTCCGGGTGGAGAAAAGCAGTACTTC
j_gene: TRBJ2-7; abundance: -; d_gene: TRBD2; v_gene: TRBV10-3; CDR3aa: CAISSSGSGAYEQYF; CDR3nt: TGTGCCATCAGTAGTAGCGGGAGTGGTGCCTACGAGCAGTACTTC
j_gene: TRBJ2-7; abundance: -; d_gene: -; v_gene: TRBV6-2/TRBV6-3; CDR3aa: CASSYRMGGPKSSYEQYF; CDR3nt: TGTGCCAGCAGTTACAGGATGGGCGGTCCTAAAAGCTCCTACGAGCAGTACTTC
j_gene: TRBJ2-1; abundance: many; d_gene: TRBD1; v_gene: TRBV7-2; CDR3aa: CASSSPTGTNEQFF; CDR3nt: TGTGCCAGCAGCTCCCCGACAGGGACAAATGAGCAGTTCTTC
j_gene: TRBJ2-3; abundance: many; d_gene: -; v_gene: TRBV5-1; CDR3aa: CASSEQASTDTQYF; CDR3nt: TGCGCCAGCAGCGAGCAGGCTAGCACAGATACGCAGTATTTT
j_gene: TRBJ2-2; abundance: -; d_gene: -; v_gene: TRBV12-3/TRBV12-4; CDR3aa: CASSLYLGGHHTGELFF; CDR3nt: TGTGCCAGCAGTTTGTACTTAGGCGGCCACCACACCGGGGAGCTGTTTTTT